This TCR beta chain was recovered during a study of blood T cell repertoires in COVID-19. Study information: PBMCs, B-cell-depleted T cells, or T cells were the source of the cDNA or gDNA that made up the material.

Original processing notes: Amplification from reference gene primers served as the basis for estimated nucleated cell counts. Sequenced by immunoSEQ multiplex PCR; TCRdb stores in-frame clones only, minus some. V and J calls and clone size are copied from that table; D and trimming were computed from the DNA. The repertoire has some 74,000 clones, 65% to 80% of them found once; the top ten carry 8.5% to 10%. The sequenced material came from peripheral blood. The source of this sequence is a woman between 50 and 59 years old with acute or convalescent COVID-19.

The CDR3 nucleotides are TGTGCCAGCAGCTTCGGGGAATCAAACTATGGCTACACCTTC. Its translation is CASSFGESNYGYTF. The rearrangement links TRBV7-9 to TRBJ1-2; D call uncertain. The CDR3 totals 14 residues. The germline CDR1 and CDR2 sequences are SEHNR and FQNEAQ (reference sequence). V dropped 3 bases and J dropped 2 bases, with 10 bases sitting between them.